What follows are 4 T cell receptor beta chains derived from one specimen sequenced in a study of blood T cell repertoires in COVID-19. The data were produced by immunoSEQ multiplex PCR, yet TCRdb's version contains in-frame clones alone and is incomplete. This repertoire shows just over 95,000 clones, roughly 89% found once; its top ten account for less than 20%. Sequencing was performed on peripheral blood. These receptors came from a human donor in a cohort sampled during active COVID-19.

The rearrangement uses TRBV7-2 and TRBJ2-7, with D hard to call. CDR1 is SGHTA, CDR2 FQGNSA, per germline. The V and J ends lost 1 base and 6 bases respectively, with 13 bases between them. This CDR3 region has 14 residues. The CDR3 DNA follows: TGTGCCAGCAGCTTAGACAGTGGTGTGGGCGAGCAGTACTTC. Translation: CASSLDSGVGEQYF.

This chain links TRBV14 with TRBJ2-7; TRBD1 matches at 9 bases. CDR3 length: 13 residues. CDR1 and CDR2 (germline): SGHDN, FVKESK. The V segment lost 0 bases and the J segment 9 bases; nucleotides outside the gene matches: 3. CDR3 in DNA: TGTGCCAGCAGCCAAGATCCGACAGGGGGGCAGTACTTC. Amino acids: CASSQDPTGGQYF. Filled out from reference TRBV14 and TRBJ2-7, the complete variable domain reads EAGVTQFPSHSVIEKGQTVTLRCDPISGHDNLYWYRRVMGKEIKFLLHFVKESKQDESGMPNNRFLAERTGGTYSTLKVQPAELEDSGVYFCASSQDPTGGQYFGPGTRLTVT.

The chain combines TRBV11-2 with TRBJ1-2; 9 positions match TRBD1. The CDR3 spans 16 residues. V shed 5 bases, J shed 3 bases, and the junction held 10 bases outside the gene matches. CDR1 and CDR2 (germline): SGHAT, FQNNGV. CDR3 amino acids: CASSATRTGADYGYTF. CDR3 DNA sequence: TGTGCCAGCAGCGCGACCCGGACAGGGGCAGACTATGGCTACACCTTC.

This clone was detected once. The DNA of the CDR3 is TGCGCCAGCAGCCAAGATGGGAGCTCCTATAATTCACCCCTCCACTTT. Translating it yields CASSQDGSSYNSPLHF. V and J are TRBV4-1 and TRBJ1-6; D not resolved. V lost 0 bases to trimming and J lost 0 bases, with 6 bases between them. This CDR3 has 16 amino acids. Germline CDR1 MGHRA, CDR2 YSYEKL.